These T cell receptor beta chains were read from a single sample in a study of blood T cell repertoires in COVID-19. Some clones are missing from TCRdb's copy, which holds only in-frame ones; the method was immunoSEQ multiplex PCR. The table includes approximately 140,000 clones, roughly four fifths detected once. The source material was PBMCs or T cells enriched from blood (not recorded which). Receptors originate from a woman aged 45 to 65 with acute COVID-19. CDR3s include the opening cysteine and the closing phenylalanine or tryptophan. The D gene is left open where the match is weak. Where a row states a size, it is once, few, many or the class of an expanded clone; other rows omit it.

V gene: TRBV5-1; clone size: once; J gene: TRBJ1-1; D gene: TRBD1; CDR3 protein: CASSLQGVGTRTEAFF; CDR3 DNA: TGCGCCAGCAGCTTGCAGGGGGTCGGGACGCGCACTGAAGCTTTCTTT
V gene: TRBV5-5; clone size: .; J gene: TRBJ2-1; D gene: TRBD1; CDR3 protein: CASSFGGDRAVWEQFF; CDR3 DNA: TGTGCCAGCAGCTTTGGGGGGGACAGGGCGGTTTGGGAGCAGTTCTTC
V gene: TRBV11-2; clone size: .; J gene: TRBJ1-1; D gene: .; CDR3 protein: CASSYGQMNTEAFF; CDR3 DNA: TGTGCCAGCAGCTATGGACAAATGAACACTGAAGCTTTCTTT
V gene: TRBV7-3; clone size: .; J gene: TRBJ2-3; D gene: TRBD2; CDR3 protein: CASSLLAGELDTQYF; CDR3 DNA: TGTGCCAGCAGCTTACTAGCGGGAGAATTGGATACGCAGTATTTT
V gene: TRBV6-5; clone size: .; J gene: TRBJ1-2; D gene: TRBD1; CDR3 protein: CASSRQGPANYGYTF; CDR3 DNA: TGTGCCAGCAGCAGACAGGGACCAGCTAACTATGGCTACACCTTC
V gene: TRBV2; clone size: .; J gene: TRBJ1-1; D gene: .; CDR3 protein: CASTQEGYTEAFF; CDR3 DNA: TGTGCCAGCACCCAGGAGGGCTACACTGAAGCTTTCTTT
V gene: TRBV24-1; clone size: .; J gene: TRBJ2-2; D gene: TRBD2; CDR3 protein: CAARGGGTGELFF; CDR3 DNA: TGTGCCGCCCGGGGGGGTGGCACCGGGGAGCTGTTTTTT
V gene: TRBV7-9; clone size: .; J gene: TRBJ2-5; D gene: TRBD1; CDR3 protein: CASTQAGGEETQYF; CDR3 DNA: TGTGCCAGCACCCAGGCAGGGGGCGAGGAGACCCAGTACTTC
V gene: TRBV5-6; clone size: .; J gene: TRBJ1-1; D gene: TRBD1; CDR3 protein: CASSLSGGGTEAFF; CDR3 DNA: TGTGCCAGCAGCTTGTCAGGGGGTGGCACTGAAGCTTTCTTT
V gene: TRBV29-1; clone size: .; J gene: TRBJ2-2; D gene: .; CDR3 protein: CSVETVNTGELFF; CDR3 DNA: TGCAGCGTTGAAACAGTGAACACCGGGGAGCTGTTTTTT
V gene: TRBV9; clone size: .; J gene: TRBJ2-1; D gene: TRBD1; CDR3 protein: CASSSGTGDSSYNEQFF; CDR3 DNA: TGTGCCAGCAGCTCCGGAACAGGGGACAGCTCCTACAATGAGCAGTTCTTC
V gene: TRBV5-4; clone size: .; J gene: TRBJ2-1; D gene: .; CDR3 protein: CASSGGSSWGNEQFF; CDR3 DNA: TGTGCCAGCAGCGGAGGGAGTTCCTGGGGAAATGAGCAGTTCTTC
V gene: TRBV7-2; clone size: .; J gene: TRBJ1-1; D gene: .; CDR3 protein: CASSLSGRGNTEAFF; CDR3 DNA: TGTGCCAGCAGCTTAAGTGGACGGGGGAACACTGAAGCTTTCTTT
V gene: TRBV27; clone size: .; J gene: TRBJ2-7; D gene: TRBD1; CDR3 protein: CASSRDRDNEQYF; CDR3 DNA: TGTGCCAGCAGCCGGGACAGGGACAACGAGCAGTACTTC
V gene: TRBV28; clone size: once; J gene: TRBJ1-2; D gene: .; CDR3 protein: CASRIEGVANYGYTF; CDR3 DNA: TGTGCCAGCAGAATAGAGGGGGTCGCTAACTATGGCTACACCTTC
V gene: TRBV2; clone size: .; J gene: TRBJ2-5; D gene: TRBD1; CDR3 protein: CASSRAGGWETQYF; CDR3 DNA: TGTGCCAGCAGTCGGGCAGGGGGTTGGGAGACCCAGTACTTC
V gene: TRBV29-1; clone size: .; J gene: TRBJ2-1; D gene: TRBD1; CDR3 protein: CSVDRGQGRDEQFF; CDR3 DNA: TGCAGCGTTGACCGGGGACAGGGTAGGGATGAGCAGTTCTTC
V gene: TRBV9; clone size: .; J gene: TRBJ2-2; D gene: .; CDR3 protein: CASKRLSDTGELFF; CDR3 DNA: TGTGCCAGCAAGAGACTTTCTGACACCGGGGAGCTGTTTTTT
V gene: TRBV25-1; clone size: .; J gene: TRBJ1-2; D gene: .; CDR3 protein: CASSEESPTGGYTF; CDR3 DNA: TGTGCCAGCAGTGAAGAGTCCCCTACCGGGGGCTACACCTTC
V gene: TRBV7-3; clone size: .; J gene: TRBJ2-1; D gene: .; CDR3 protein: CASSLTGAAGHNEQFF; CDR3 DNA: TGTGCCAGCAGCTTAACCGGAGCCGCGGGACACAATGAGCAGTTCTTC
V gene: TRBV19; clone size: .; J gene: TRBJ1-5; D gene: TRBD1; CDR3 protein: CASTPAQGASNQPQHF; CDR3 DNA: TGTGCCAGTACCCCAGCACAGGGGGCAAGCAATCAGCCCCAGCATTTT
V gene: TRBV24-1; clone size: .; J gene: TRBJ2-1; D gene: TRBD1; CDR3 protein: CATSDRKGAGNEQFF; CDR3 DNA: TGTGCCACCAGTGATCGGAAGGGGGCTGGGAATGAGCAGTTCTTC
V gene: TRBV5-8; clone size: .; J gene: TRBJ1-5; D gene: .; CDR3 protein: CASSLSFKERGGNQPQHF; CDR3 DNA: TGTGCCAGCAGCTTGAGTTTCAAGGAAAGGGGTGGCAATCAGCCCCAGCATTTT
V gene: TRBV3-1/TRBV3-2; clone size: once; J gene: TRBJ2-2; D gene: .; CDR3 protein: CASSQDAGELFF; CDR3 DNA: TGTGCCAGCAGCCAAGACGCCGGGGAGCTGTTTTTT
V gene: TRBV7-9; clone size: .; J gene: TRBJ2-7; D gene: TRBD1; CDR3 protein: CASSERQGNIYEQYF; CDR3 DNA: TGTGCCAGCAGCGAACGACAGGGAAATATCTACGAGCAGTACTTC
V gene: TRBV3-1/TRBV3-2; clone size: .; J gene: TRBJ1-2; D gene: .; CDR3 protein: CASSPYRDYGYTF; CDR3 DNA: TGTGCCAGCAGTCCTTACAGGGACTATGGCTACACCTTC
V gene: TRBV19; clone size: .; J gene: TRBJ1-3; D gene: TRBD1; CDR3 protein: CASSMSSGGEAGNTIYF; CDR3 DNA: TGTGCCAGTAGTATGAGTTCAGGGGGTGAAGCTGGAAACACCATATATTTT
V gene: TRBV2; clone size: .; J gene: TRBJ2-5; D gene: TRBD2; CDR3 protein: CASSEGLAGVAETQYF; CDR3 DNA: TGTGCCAGCAGTGAAGGACTAGCGGGAGTGGCGGAGACCCAGTACTTC
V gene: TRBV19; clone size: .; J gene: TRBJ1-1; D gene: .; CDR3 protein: CASSIERLGPVYTEAFF; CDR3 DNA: TGTGCCAGTAGTATCGAGCGGTTAGGACCGGTATACACTGAAGCTTTCTTT
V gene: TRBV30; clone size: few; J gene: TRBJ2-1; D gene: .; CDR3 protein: CAWTPTRGRYNEQFF; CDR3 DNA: TGTGCCTGGACCCCGACAAGGGGGAGATACAATGAGCAGTTCTTC
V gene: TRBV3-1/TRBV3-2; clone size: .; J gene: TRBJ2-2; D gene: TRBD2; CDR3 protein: CASSLQRGTGELFF; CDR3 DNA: TGTGCCAGCAGCCTTCAGCGGGGCACCGGGGAGCTGTTTTTT
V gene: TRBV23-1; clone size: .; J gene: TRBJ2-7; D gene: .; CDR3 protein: CASSHRAGEGNEQYF; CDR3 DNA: TGCGCCAGCAGTCATCGGGCCGGAGAGGGAAACGAGCAGTACTTC
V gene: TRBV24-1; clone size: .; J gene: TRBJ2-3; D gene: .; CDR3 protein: CATSGAALTTDTQYF; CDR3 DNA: TGTGCCACCAGTGGGGCAGCCCTCACCACAGATACGCAGTATTTT
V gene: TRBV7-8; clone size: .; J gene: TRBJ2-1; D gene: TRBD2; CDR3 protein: CASSFRRTSNEQFF; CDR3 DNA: TGTGCCAGCAGCTTCCGCCGGACTAGCAATGAGCAGTTCTTC
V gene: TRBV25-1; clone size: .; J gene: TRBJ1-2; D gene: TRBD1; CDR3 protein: CATSRGSFGYTF; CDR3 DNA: TGTGCCACCTCCAGGGGGTCCTTTGGCTACACCTTC
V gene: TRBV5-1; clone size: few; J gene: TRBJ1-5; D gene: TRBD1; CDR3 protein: CASSSGQENQPQHF; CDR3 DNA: TGCGCCAGCAGCTCGGGACAGGAGAATCAGCCCCAGCATTTT
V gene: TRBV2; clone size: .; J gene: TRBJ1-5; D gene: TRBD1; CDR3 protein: CASSDDRGDQPQHF; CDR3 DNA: TGTGCCAGCAGTGATGACAGGGGGGATCAGCCCCAGCATTTT
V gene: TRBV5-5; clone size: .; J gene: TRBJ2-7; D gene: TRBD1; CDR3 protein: CASSRTGGLTYEQYF; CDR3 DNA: TGTGCCAGCAGCCGGACAGGGGGCCTTACCTACGAGCAGTACTTC
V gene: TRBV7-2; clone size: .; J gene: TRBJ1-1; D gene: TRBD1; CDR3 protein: CASSSGTGNTEAFF; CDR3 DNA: TGTGCCAGCAGCTCCGGGACAGGGAACACTGAAGCTTTCTTT
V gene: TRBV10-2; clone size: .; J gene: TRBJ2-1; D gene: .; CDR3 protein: CASSLGSYNEQFF; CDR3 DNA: TGCGCCAGCAGTCTCGGCTCCTACAATGAGCAGTTCTTC
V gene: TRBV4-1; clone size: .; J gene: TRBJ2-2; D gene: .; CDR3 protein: CASTRGGELFF; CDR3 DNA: TGCGCCTCGACTCGGGGCGGGGAGCTGTTTTTT
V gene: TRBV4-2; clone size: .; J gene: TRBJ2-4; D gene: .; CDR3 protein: CASSQETLAKNIQYF; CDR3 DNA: TGTGCCAGCAGCCAAGAGACACTAGCCAAAAACATTCAGTACTTC
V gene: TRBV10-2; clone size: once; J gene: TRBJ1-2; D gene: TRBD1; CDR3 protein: CASRRTGEVGYTF; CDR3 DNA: TGCGCCAGCAGACGCACAGGGGAGGTTGGCTACACCTTC
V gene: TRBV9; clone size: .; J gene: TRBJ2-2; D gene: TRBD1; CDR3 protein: CASSVVTGGIDTGELFF; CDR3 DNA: TGTGCCAGCAGCGTAGTTACAGGGGGTATCGACACCGGGGAGCTGTTTTTT
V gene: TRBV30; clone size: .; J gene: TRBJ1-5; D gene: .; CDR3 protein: CAWSFGDGQPQHF; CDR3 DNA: TGTGCCTGGAGTTTTGGAGACGGTCAGCCCCAGCATTTT
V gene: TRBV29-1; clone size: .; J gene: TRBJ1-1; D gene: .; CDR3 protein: CSVDAQNTEAFF; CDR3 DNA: TGCAGCGTTGACGCACAGAACACTGAAGCTTTCTTT
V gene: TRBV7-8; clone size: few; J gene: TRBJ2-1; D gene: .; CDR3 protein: CASSRGESYNEQFF; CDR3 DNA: TGTGCCAGCAGCCGCGGGGAGTCCTACAATGAGCAGTTCTTC
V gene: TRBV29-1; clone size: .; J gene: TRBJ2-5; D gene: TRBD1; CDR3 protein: CSVDGTGVGKRQETQYF; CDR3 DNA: TGCAGCGTTGACGGGACAGGGGTCGGGAAGCGCCAAGAGACCCAGTACTTC
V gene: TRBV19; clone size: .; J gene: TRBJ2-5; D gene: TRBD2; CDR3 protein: CASSIASGGIQETQYF; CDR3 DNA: TGTGCCAGTAGTATAGCCAGCGGGGGGATTCAAGAGACCCAGTACTTC
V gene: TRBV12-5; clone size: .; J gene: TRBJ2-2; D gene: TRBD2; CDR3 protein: CASGSRVSGSSTGELFF; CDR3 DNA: TGTGCTAGTGGTTCTAGGGTTAGCGGGAGTTCAACCGGGGAGCTGTTTTTT
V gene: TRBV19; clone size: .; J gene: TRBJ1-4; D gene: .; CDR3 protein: CASSNSGGETNEKLFF; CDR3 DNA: TGTGCCAGTAGTAATTCCGGAGGGGAGACTAATGAAAAACTGTTTTTT